This T cell receptor beta chain came from a study of OX40 agonist ivuxolimab in advanced cancers. Findings and caveats of the study: At 0.1 to 3.0 mg/kg, clonal expansion of CD4+ and CD8+ blood T cells had occurred by week 6. In the expanded peripheral T cells, antigen specificity was never determined.

Produced via immunoSEQ multiplex PCR; TCRdb's table is partial and in-frame only. Of about 100,000 clones in the sample, approximately 84% were seen once. A word on this clone: The antigen is undetermined.

The CDR3 runs 13 residues. From germline, CDR1 is SGHTA and CDR2 FQGNSA. Blood got drawn at baseline, again on cycle 4 day 1, and then on cycle 7 day 1. The chain uses TRBV7-2 and TRBJ2-5, with TRBD1 as a possible D gene (6 bases). The end of the DNA aligns better with TRBJ2-7, so the J call may be wrong. This clonotype was sampled from an adult with an advanced solid tumor such as melanoma, head and neck, liver or kidney cancer. Material: CD4+ or CD8+ T cells sorted from blood, obtained in a trial of the OX40 agonist ivuxolimab. For the CDR3, the DNA is TGTGCCAGCAGCCGCCGGGACACGTACGAGCAGTACTTC. Translating it yields CASSRRDTYEQYF.